This T cell receptor (beta chain) was recovered during a study of blood T cell repertoires in COVID-19. The germline V gene has CDR1 SGHRS and CDR2 YFSETQ. The V gene end was trimmed by 0 bases and the J gene end by 8 bases; junction bases not matched to a gene: 7. The CDR3 is 14 amino acids. TCRdb's copy holds only in-frame clones and misses some; the assay was immunoSEQ multiplex PCR. The sample gives 15,000 or so clones, about 91% of which show up once; 12% is in the top ten. This chain connects TRBV5-1 to TRBJ1-2; TRBD1 aligns across 7 bases. Sequencing used peripheral blood. The sequence came from a human donor in a cohort sampled during active COVID-19. The CDR3 sequence is CASSLGQGLVGYTF. The CDR3 DNA reads TGCGCCAGCAGCTTGGGACAGGGACTCGTAGGCTACACCTTC.